The clone carrying this TCR beta chain was counted at least ten times. The target antigen is unknown. An equimolar mix of two oligonucleotides served as the beta constant-region primer for TRBC1 and TRBC2. Ligated cDNA was amplified by four rounds of PCR with nested alpha and beta constant-region primers and SP2. The cDNA 3' end received a ligated single-stranded oligonucleotide carrying the SP2 primer and a 12-nucleotide UMI. TCRdb reprocessed the UMI-ligation and nested PCR reads with MiXCR, giving one entry per CDR3 protein. Of 85,000 or so distinct CDR3 sequences in the sample, about 10% were seen once. The ends were cut back, 2 bases at V and 2 bases at J, with 10 bases in the middle. In germline, CDR1 is SGHKS, CDR2 YYEKEE (reference sequence). The CDR3 runs to 15 residues. This record belongs to a study of naive and memory T cell subsets. Study outcomes and limitations: Findings for naive and memory subsets could not be checked against ground truth.

From the second PCR step, alpha and beta chains were amplified apart. The sequencing input was naive CD8+ T cells from blood. The source of this sequence is a human donor in good health. This rearrangement joins TRBV5-5 to TRBJ2-2; tentative D call: TRBD2 (6 bases). The CDR3 sequence is CASSLNSGNTGELFF. CDR3 in DNA: TGTGCCAGCAGCTTAAATAGCGGAAACACCGGGGAGCTGTTTTTT.